What follows is one T cell receptor (beta chain) and its context. The data stem from a study of blood T cell repertoires in COVID-19. Study-level background: Samples of COVID-19 (acute and convalescent) were obtained from the United States, Italy and Spain.

The V gene lost 4 bases and the J gene lost 1 base, with 11 bases spanning the gap. The CDR3 loop spans 15 amino acids. Germline CDR1 SGHTS, CDR2 YDEGEE. The authors' processing: Reference gene primer amplification gave estimated nucleated cell counts. Assay: immunoSEQ multiplex PCR; the TCRdb copy retains only in-frame clones and omits some. The V and J calls and the clone size are those of that table, but D and trimming were determined from the DNA. The sample shows about 100,000 clones, roughly nine tenths of them seen only once. The sequenced sample consisted of peripheral blood. This TCR derives from a man aged 60 to 69 with acute or convalescent COVID-19. This rearrangement joins TRBV5-8 to TRBJ2-2, with D unresolved. The CDR3 DNA sequence: TGTGCCAGCAGCCCTTGGGCCGGGAACACCGGGGAGCTGTTTTTT. It encodes CASSPWAGNTGELFF.